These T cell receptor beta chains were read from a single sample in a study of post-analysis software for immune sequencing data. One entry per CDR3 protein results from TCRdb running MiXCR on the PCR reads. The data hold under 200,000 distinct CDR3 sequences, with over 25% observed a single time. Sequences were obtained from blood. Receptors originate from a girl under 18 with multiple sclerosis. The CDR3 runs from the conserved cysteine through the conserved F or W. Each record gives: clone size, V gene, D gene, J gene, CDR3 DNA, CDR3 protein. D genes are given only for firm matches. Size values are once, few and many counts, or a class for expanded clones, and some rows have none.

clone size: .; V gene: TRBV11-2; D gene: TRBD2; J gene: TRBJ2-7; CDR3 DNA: TGTGCCAGCAGCTTAGCTTGGGGGGGACTCCTCCCGGAGGAGCAGTACTTC; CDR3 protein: CASSLAWGGLLPEEQYF
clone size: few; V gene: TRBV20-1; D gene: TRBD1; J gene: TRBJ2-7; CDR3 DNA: TGCAGTGCTAGCGTTGACAGGGTAACCTACGAGCAGTACTTC; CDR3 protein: CSASVDRVTYEQYF
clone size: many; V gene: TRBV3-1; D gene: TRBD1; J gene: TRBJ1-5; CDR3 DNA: TGTGCCAGCAGCCAGTCGACAGGGGATCAGCCCCAGCATTTT; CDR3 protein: CASSQSTGDQPQHF
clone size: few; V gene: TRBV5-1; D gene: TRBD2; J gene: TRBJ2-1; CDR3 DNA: TGCGCCAGCAGCACTGACCTACTAGCGGGAGGGGAATACAATGAGCAGTTCTTC; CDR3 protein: CASSTDLLAGGEYNEQFF
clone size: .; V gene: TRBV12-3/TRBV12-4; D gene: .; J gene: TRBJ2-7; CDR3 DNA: TGTGCCAGCAGTCCTGACAGGAACAATGAGCAGTACTTC; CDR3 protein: CASSPDRNNEQYF
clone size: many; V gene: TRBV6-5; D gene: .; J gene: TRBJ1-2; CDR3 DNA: TGTGCCAGCAGTCCCAAATTGGGGCGCGGCTACACCTTC; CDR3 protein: CASSPKLGRGYTF
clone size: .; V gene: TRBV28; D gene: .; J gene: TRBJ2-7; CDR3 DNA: TGTGCCAGCAGTCGAGACAGAACCAGCTCCTACAATGAGCAGTACTTC; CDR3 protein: CASSRDRTSSYNEQYF
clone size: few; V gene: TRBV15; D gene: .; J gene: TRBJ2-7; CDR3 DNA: TGTGCCACCAGCAGAGGTGGGAGTACCTACGAGCAGTACTTC; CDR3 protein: CATSRGGSTYEQYF
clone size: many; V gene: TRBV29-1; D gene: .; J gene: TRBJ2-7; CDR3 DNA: TGCAGCGTTGAATTAAGGACGGAGTCGGGCTACGAGCAGTACTTC; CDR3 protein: CSVELRTESGYEQYF
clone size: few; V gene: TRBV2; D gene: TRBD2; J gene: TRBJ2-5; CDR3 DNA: TGTGCCAACAGTCGGGGGGGACTTGCTGGAGAGACCCAGTACTTC; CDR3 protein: CANSRGGLAGETQYF
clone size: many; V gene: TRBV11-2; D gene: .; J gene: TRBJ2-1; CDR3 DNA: TGTGCCAGCAGCGTGGCGGGAAGAGCTTACAATGAGCAGTTCTTC; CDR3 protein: CASSVAGRAYNEQFF
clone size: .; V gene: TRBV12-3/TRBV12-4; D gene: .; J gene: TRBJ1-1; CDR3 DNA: TGTGCCAGCAGTTTTTATGGGACTGAAGCTTTCTTT; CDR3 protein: CASSFYGTEAFF
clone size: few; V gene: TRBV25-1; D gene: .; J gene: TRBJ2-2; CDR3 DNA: TGTGCCAGCAGTGCGGGATTGAACACCGGGGAGCTGTTTTTT; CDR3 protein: CASSAGLNTGELFF
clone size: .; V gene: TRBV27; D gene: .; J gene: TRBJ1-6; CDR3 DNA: TGTGCCAGCGGTTTACGGAATTCACCCCTCCACTTT; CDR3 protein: CASGLRNSPLHF
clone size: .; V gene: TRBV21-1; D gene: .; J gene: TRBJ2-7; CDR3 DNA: TGTGCCAGCAGCAAGGGCGGACGAGCGGGAGGCGAGCAGTACTTC; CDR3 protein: CASSKGGRAGGEQYF
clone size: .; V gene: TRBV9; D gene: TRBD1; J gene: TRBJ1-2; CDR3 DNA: TGTGCCAGCAGCGTAGACACAGGGGGCTATGTCGGCTACACCTTC; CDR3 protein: CASSVDTGGYVGYTF
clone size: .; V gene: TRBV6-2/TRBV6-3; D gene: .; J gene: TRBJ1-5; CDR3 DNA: TGTGCCAGCAGCAACCGGGACCGGGCAGGGAATCAGCCCCAGCATTTT; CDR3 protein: CASSNRDRAGNQPQHF
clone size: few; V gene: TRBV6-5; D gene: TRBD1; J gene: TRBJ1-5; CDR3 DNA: TGTGCCAGCGGGACAGGGTGGGGTCAGCCCCAGCATTTT; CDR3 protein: CASGTGWGQPQHF
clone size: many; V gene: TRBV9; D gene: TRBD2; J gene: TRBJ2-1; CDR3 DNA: TGTGCCAGCAGCGTTTCCCCTAGCGGTGCCTACAATGAGCAGTTCTTC; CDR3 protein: CASSVSPSGAYNEQFF
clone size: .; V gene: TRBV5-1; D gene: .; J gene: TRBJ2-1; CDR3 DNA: TGCGCCAGCAGCCTTGAAACGACTTATATCAGGGAGCAGTTCTTC; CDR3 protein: CASSLETTYIREQFF
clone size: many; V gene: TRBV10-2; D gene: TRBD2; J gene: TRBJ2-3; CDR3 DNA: TGCGCCAGCAGTGATTGGACTAGCGACACAGATACGCAGTATTTT; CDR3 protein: CASSDWTSDTDTQYF
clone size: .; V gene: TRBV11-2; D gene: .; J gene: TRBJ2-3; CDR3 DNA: TGTGTCAGCAGCTTCCCCCTTGGGGGATACACAGATACGCAGTATTTT; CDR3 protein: CVSSFPLGGYTDTQYF
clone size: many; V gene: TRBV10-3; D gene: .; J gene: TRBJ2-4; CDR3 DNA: TGTGCCATCAGTGAGGAAGCGGCCAAAAACATTCAGTACTTC; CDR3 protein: CAISEEAAKNIQYF
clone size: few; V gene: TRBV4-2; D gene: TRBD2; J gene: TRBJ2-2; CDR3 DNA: TGTGCCAGCAGCCATCCCGGACTAGAGGGCGGGGAGCTGTTTTTT; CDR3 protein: CASSHPGLEGGELFF
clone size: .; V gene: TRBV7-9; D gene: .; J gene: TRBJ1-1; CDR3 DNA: TGTGCCAGCAGCTCAGTTCTCGGGACAGAAGCTTTCTTT; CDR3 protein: CASSSVLGTEAFF
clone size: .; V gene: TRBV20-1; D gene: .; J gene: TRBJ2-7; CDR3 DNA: TGCAGTGCTACGAAGGCTAGCCATTCCTACGAGCAGTACTTC; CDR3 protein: CSATKASHSYEQYF
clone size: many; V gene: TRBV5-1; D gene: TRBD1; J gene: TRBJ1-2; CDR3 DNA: TGCGCCAGCAGCTTGGCCGGGACAGGGGGGCCTAACTATGGCTACACCTTC; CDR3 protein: CASSLAGTGGPNYGYTF
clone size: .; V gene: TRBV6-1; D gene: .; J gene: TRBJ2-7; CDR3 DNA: TGTGCCAGCAGTGAACAAGGGGGGAAGGGATACGAGCAGTACTTC; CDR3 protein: CASSEQGGKGYEQYF
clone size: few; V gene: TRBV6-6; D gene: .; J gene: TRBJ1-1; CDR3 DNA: TGTGCCAGCAGCCACGCCAACCGTGAAGCTTTCTTT; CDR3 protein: CASSHANREAFF